These 13 T cell receptor beta chains were sequenced from one sample in a study of monozygotic twins with inflammatory bowel disease. TCRdb re-called the 5' RACE reads; one entry per CDR3 protein, DNA not given. This table lists over 350,000 distinct CDR3 sequences. Sample: blood. These receptors were taken from a human donor with ulcerative colitis or Crohn's disease, or a healthy co-twin of an affected twin (not recorded which).

The genes are TRBV5-1 and TRBJ2-2; the TRBD1 assignment by TCRdb is unverifiable without DNA. CDR3 size: 16 residues. Germline CDR1 SGHRS, CDR2 YFSETQ. CDR3: CASSLEAGMNTGELFF.

The chain recombines TRBV12-3 or TRBV12-4 with TRBJ2-4; TCRdb calls TRBD2, which cannot be checked without DNA. The CDR3 consists of 14 residues. CDR3 sequence reads: CASSFQPRGVIQYF.

The chain links TRBV11-2 to TRBJ2-3; as DNA is missing, the TRBD2 call by TCRdb cannot be tested. This CDR3 has 19 residues. Looked up from germline, CDR1 is SGHAT and CDR2 is FQNNGV. The CDR3: CASSSKGTSGGPNTDTQYF.

V and J are TRBV12-3 or TRBV12-4 and TRBJ2-5; TCRdb's assignment of TRBD1 cannot be checked, as there is no DNA. CDR3 length: 16 amino acids. The CDR3 is CASSLGQGLGQETQYF.

The gene calls are TRBV28 and TRBJ1-1. Germline lookup yields CDR1 MDHEN and CDR2 SYDVKM. The CDR3 is 15 residues long. CDR3 region: CASSPEGLGDTEAFF.

The chain links TRBV11-1 to TRBJ2-1; no DNA is available, so the TRBD1 call from TCRdb remains unchecked. Germline CDR1 and CDR2: SGHAT and FQDESV (reference sequence). This CDR3 contains 15 residues. CDR3 region: CASSPGQGSCNEQFF.

The rearrangement links TRBV6-5 to TRBJ2-3; TCRdb reports TRBD1, a call that lacks DNA to check it against. Germline loops: CDR1 MNHEY, CDR2 SVGAGI. The CDR3 has 17 amino acids. The CDR3 loop is CASSYSGRGQRTDTQYF.

V and J are TRBV7-2 and TRBJ2-7. The CDR3 is 15 residues long. Germline-derived CDR1 and CDR2 are SGHTA and FQGNSA. This CDR3 is CASSLGQGGPYEQYF.

This chain uses TRBV5-1 with TRBJ2-1. This CDR3 comprises 15 residues. Germline CDR1 and CDR2: SGHRS and YFSETQ. CDR3 region: CASSATVSSYNEQFF.

This chain uses TRBV12-3 or TRBV12-4 with TRBJ1-2. The CDR3 is made up of 14 amino acids. CDR3 protein: CASSLPGQVYGYTF.

The rearrangement joins TRBV9 to TRBJ2-5; with no DNA, the TCRdb D assignment of TRBD1 cannot be verified. The CDR3 totals 15 residues. The germline CDR1 and CDR2 sequences are SGDLS and YYNGEE. This CDR3 reads CASSVAGGVQETQYF.

The V call is TRBV27, the J call TRBJ2-7; TCRdb gives TRBD1 as the D gene, but with no DNA this cannot be confirmed. The CDR3 totals 16 residues. Germline CDR1 MNHEY, CDR2 SMNVEV (reference sequence). CDR3 protein: CASSLAGAVRSYEQYF.

The chain carries TRBV20-1 and TRBJ2-7; TCRdb's D gene call, TRBD1, goes unchecked for lack of DNA. CDR3 length equals 13 residues. Germline V gives CDR1 DFQATT, CDR2 SNEGSKA (reference sequence). The CDR3 protein is CSADGTGPYEQYF.